A selection of T cell receptor beta chains follows, all from one sample in a study of beta chain features in type 1 diabetes. Assay used: immunoSEQ multiplex PCR; TCRdb lists only in-frame clones, some missing. Of more than 150,000 clones listed, approximately 8.8% are singletons. Specimen: central memory CD4+ T cells from blood. The receptors here all came from a woman aged 25 to 39 with type 1 diabetes. CDR3s include the opening cysteine and the closing phenylalanine or tryptophan. The D gene is left open where the match is weak. Size tells how often a clone was seen (once, few, many) or the class of an expanded clone, and some rows leave it out.

J gene | clone size | V gene | D gene | CDR3 protein | CDR3 DNA
TRBJ1-2 | NA | TRBV4-1 | NA | CASSQPAYRAKYYGYTF | TGCGCCAGCAGCCAACCGGCCTACAGGGCTAAGTACTATGGCTACACCTTC
TRBJ2-1 | many | TRBV15 | NA | CATAGSSYNEQFF | TGTGCCACCGCGGGAAGCTCCTACAATGAGCAGTTCTTC
TRBJ2-1 | few | TRBV18 | TRBD2 | CASSPPPLAGGPNEQFF | TGTGCCAGCTCACCTCCCCCACTAGCGGGAGGGCCTAATGAGCAGTTCTTC
TRBJ2-3 | few | TRBV29-1 | NA | CSVRQSDTQYF | TGCAGCGTTAGACAGAGCGATACGCAGTATTTT
TRBJ1-1 | NA | TRBV18 | NA | CASSLNERDMNTEAFF | TGTGCCAGCTCGTTAAACGAAAGGGACATGAACACTGAAGCTTTCTTT
TRBJ2-2 | NA | TRBV18 | TRBD2 | CASSGLAGTGELFF | TGTGCCAGCTCAGGACTAGCGGGCACCGGGGAGCTGTTTTTT
TRBJ1-1 | few | TRBV9 | NA | CASTPGEGWNTEAFF | TGTGCCAGCACTCCAGGGGAGGGCTGGAACACTGAAGCTTTCTTT
TRBJ2-1 | few | TRBV29-1 | NA | CSVAWLASYNEQFF | TGCAGCGTTGCCTGGCTGGCTTCCTACAATGAGCAGTTCTTC
TRBJ2-1 | NA | TRBV6-6 | TRBD2 | CAITSAGDDDEQFF | TGTGCCATCACCAGTGCGGGAGATGACGATGAGCAGTTCTTC
TRBJ2-2 | NA | TRBV7-3 | TRBD2 | CASSVSGLGNTGELFF | TGTGCCAGCAGCGTATCGGGACTAGGAAACACCGGGGAGCTGTTTTTT
TRBJ1-5 | few | TRBV4-1 | NA | CASSQEEVDQPQHF | TGCGCCAGCAGCCAAGAAGAGGTAGATCAGCCCCAGCATTTT
TRBJ2-5 | NA | TRBV7-8 | NA | CASSLTSGRETQYF | TGTGCCAGCAGCCTGACTAGTGGTAGAGAGACCCAGTACTTC
TRBJ2-7 | few | TRBV5-1 | NA | CASSFEGNYEQYF | TGCGCCAGCAGCTTTGAGGGTAACTACGAGCAGTACTTC
TRBJ1-1 | NA | TRBV7-9 | NA | CASSSGQGIMNTEAFF | TGTGCCAGCAGCTCGGGCCAGGGTATAATGAACACTGAAGCTTTCTTT
TRBJ2-7 | NA | TRBV7-2 | TRBD2 | CASSLLAGYEQYF | TGTGCCAGCAGCTTACTAGCGGGCTACGAGCAGTACTTC
TRBJ2-5 | NA | TRBV29-1 | TRBD1 | CSGLTGGLETQYF | TGCAGCGGCCTGACAGGGGGCCTCGAGACCCAGTACTTC
TRBJ1-1 | many | TRBV18 | TRBD1 | CASSPGTGMNTEAFF | TGTGCCAGCTCCCCAGGGACAGGAATGAACACTGAAGCTTTCTTT
TRBJ2-5 | NA | TRBV2 | NA | CASALQRGGAETQYF | NA
TRBJ2-7 | few | TRBV6-1 | NA | CASSELDFYEQYF | TGTGCCAGCAGTGAACTAGACTTCTACGAGCAGTACTTC
TRBJ2-1 | few | TRBV28 | TRBD1 | CASSIPGTGGNEQFF | TGTGCCAGCAGTATTCCAGGGACAGGGGGCAATGAGCAGTTCTTC
TRBJ2-1 | NA | TRBV30 | TRBD2 | CAWSVTSGNEQFF | TGTGCCTGGAGTGTGACTAGCGGAAATGAGCAGTTCTTC
TRBJ2-3 | few | TRBV29-1 | TRBD2 | CSVTSGSFDTQYF | TGCAGCGTGACTAGCGGGAGTTTTGATACGCAGTATTTT
TRBJ2-7 | few | TRBV21-1 | NA | CASRARVGPYEQYF | TGTGCCAGCAGGGCCAGGGTGGGCCCCTACGAGCAGTACTTC
TRBJ2-2 | NA | TRBV5-6 | TRBD2 | CASTGPGGEDTGELFF | TGTGCCAGCACCGGGCCCGGGGGGGAGGACACCGGGGAGCTGTTTTTT
TRBJ2-7 | few | TRBV30 | TRBD1 | CAWSSTTGGYEQYF | TGTGCCTGGAGTTCCACGACAGGGGGCTACGAGCAGTACTTC
TRBJ2-1 | few | TRBV7-2 | TRBD2 | CASSSVAGVGNEQFF | TGTGCCAGCAGCTCTGTAGCGGGAGTGGGGAATGAGCAGTTCTTC
TRBJ1-2 | few | TRBV29-1 | TRBD1 | CSAGNRGRNYGYTF | TGCAGCGCTGGGAACAGGGGGCGCAACTATGGCTACACCTTC
TRBJ2-7 | NA | TRBV30 | TRBD2 | CAWATGLAYEQYF | TGTGCCTGGGCAACCGGACTAGCATACGAGCAGTACTTC
TRBJ1-1 | NA | TRBV30 | TRBD1 | CAWSKRTGASFF | TGTGCCTGGAGTAAGCGGACAGGGGCATCTTTCTTT